This T cell receptor beta chain was profiled in a study of blood T cell repertoires in COVID-19. Overall study context: Sites across the United States, Italy and Spain contributed samples from acute and convalescent COVID-19. The analysed material was cDNA or gDNA that came from T cells, B-cell-depleted T cells, or PBMCs.

Methods used by the authors: Cell counts per sample came from amplifying reference gene primers. Produced via immunoSEQ multiplex PCR; TCRdb's table is partial and in-frame only. The DNA was the basis for D and trimming; V, J and clone size are from that table. The profile covers 120,000 or so clones, with roughly 78% appearing a single time and around 16% taken by the ten largest. Looked up from germline, CDR1 is SNHLY and CDR2 is FYNNEI. V was pared by 5 bases and J by 3 bases, with 8 bases between. This CDR3 has 12 amino acids. The table lists this clone with a count of one. The origin of this receptor is a man aged 55 to 69 with active or convalescent COVID-19. What was sequenced was peripheral blood. The chain combines TRBV2 with TRBJ2-7; no reliable D call. DNA for the CDR3: TGTGCCAGCAGTCTCGACTTCTACGAGCAGTACTTC. Translating gives CASSLDFYEQYF.